This T cell receptor (beta chain) was documented in a study of a mutant IDH1 vaccine in newly diagnosed glioma. At the level of the study: Commencement of vaccination occurred 4-6 weeks following radiotherapy alone, or concurrently with temozolomide cycles. Patients had received radiotherapy, temozolomide, or both previously, most receiving both.

The study's findings and limits: Apparently unrelated to pseudoprogression were changes in the top peripheral T cell clonotypes.

CDR1 is MNHNS and CDR2 is SASEGT in the germline V gene. The V gene end was trimmed by 5 bases and the J gene end by 5 bases; junction bases not matched to a gene: 7. The CDR3 has 14 amino acids. The time point is: week 23, last vaccination. Topical imiquimod was applied with each vaccine dose, which held 300 ug of mutant IDH1 20-mer peptide. Donors had new WHO grade 3 or 4 IDH1-mutant, ATRX-lost astrocytomas. Produced via immunoSEQ multiplex PCR; TCRdb's table is partial and in-frame only. The sample yields around 39,000 clones, about four fifths seen once. This clone was observed a handful of times. Its antigen is still unknown.

The origin of this receptor is a woman between 18 and 29 years old with glioma. Some clones in this sample may be carry-over from other donors' samples. The sample here was PBMCs, taken from a glioma patient whose treatment included an IDH1 peptide vaccine. This chain uses TRBV6-1 with TRBJ2-7; TRBD1 agrees at 9 bases. The CDR3 region is CASSLQGAVDEQYF. CDR3 nucleotide sequence: TGTGCCAGCAGTCTACAGGGGGCTGTGGACGAGCAGTACTTC.